Listed below are T cell receptor beta chains from one sample, sequenced in a study of blood T cell repertoires in COVID-19. TCRdb's copy holds only in-frame clones and misses some; the assay was immunoSEQ multiplex PCR. The table includes hundreds of thousands of clones, 90% detected once. Sequencing used PBMCs or T cells enriched from blood (not recorded which). Source of these receptors: a man in his fifties who had been exposed to COVID-19. Both conserved end residues are part of each CDR3. The D gene is left open where the match is weak. Rows may omit the clone size; those that give it use once, few, many or a size class.

abundance,j_gene,v_gene,d_gene,CDR3aa,CDR3nt
.,TRBJ1-2,TRBV13,.,CASSQRGGTSPYGYTF,TGTGCCAGCAGCCAACGGGGAGGGACTAGCCCTTATGGCTACACCTTC
.,TRBJ1-2,TRBV19,TRBD1,CASSIRGQVAYGYTF,TGTGCCAGTAGTATCCGGGGACAGGTCGCCTATGGCTACACCTTC
.,TRBJ1-1,TRBV11-2,TRBD1,CASSLEGGRGTEAFF,TGTGCCAGCAGCCTCGAAGGGGGCAGGGGGACTGAAGCTTTCTTT
.,TRBJ1-2,TRBV28,TRBD1,CASIGQGLSYTF,TGTGCCAGCATCGGACAGGGGTTAAGCTACACCTTC
.,TRBJ1-3,TRBV6-1,TRBD1,CASSEAGTVSGNTIYF,TGTGCCAGCAGTGAAGCTGGGACAGTCTCTGGAAACACCATATATTTT
.,TRBJ1-5,TRBV2,.,CASSEFQFQPQHF,TGTGCCAGCAGTGAATTTCAGTTTCAGCCCCAGCATTTT
.,TRBJ1-5,TRBV7-2,.,CASSLVSGLNQPQHF,TGTGCCAGCAGCTTAGTATCCGGGTTGAATCAGCCCCAGCATTTT
.,TRBJ2-5,TRBV29-1,.,CSAGSQETQYF,TGCAGCGCTGGGAGCCAAGAGACCCAGTACTTC
.,TRBJ2-3,TRBV20-1,.,CSAESELTQYF,TGCAGTGCAGAGTCGGAGCTTACGCAGTATTTT
.,TRBJ1-5,TRBV19,TRBD1,CASSIGTGQDQPQHF,TGTGCCAGTAGTATAGGGACAGGGCAGGATCAGCCCCAGCATTTT
.,TRBJ1-1,TRBV28,TRBD1,CASSPTLGQGEFLYTEAFF,TGTGCCAGCAGTCCCACCTTAGGACAGGGAGAATTCTTGTACACTGAAGCTTTCTTT
few,TRBJ2-1,TRBV29-1,.,CSASRFAGSYNEQFF,TGCAGCGCCTCCCGGTTTGCAGGGTCCTACAATGAGCAGTTCTTC
.,TRBJ1-2,TRBV10-3,TRBD1,CAISEFNGQGYGYTF,TGTGCCATCAGTGAGTTTAACGGACAGGGTTATGGCTACACCTTC
once,TRBJ2-1,TRBV3-1/TRBV3-2,.,CASSRLTGEQFF,TGTGCCAGCAGCCGCCTCACGGGGGAGCAGTTCTTC
.,TRBJ1-2,TRBV5-1,TRBD1,CASSAGQGSGYTF,TGCGCCAGCAGCGCAGGACAGGGAAGTGGCTACACCTTC
.,TRBJ2-3,TRBV7-8,TRBD1,CASSAGTGTGTDTQYF,TGTGCCAGCAGCGCGGGGACAGGGACGGGCACAGATACGCAGTATTTT
.,TRBJ2-2,TRBV5-1,TRBD2,CASSAGLGNTGELFF,TGCGCCAGCAGCGCTGGACTAGGGAACACCGGGGAGCTGTTTTTT
.,TRBJ2-5,TRBV7-6,TRBD2,CASSFWRLAGAETQYF,TGTGCCAGCAGCTTCTGGAGACTAGCGGGGGCAGAGACCCAGTACTTC
.,TRBJ1-5,TRBV18,TRBD1,CASFQGVGQPQHF,TGTGCCAGCTTTCAGGGGGTCGGGCAGCCCCAGCATTTT
.,TRBJ1-2,TRBV18,.,CASSQGGRYGYTF,TGTGCCAGCTCACAGGGAGGCCGGTATGGCTACACCTTC
few,TRBJ2-3,TRBV5-1,.,CASSPNTDTQYF,TGCGCCAGCAGCCCCAACACAGATACGCAGTATTTT
.,TRBJ1-2,TRBV5-8,TRBD1,CASSLPGQGDYGYTF,TGTGCCAGCAGCTTGCCCGGACAGGGGGACTATGGCTACACCTTC
.,TRBJ1-5,TRBV6-5,.,CASRLTLRQPQHF,TGTGCCAGCAGACTAACCTTGAGACAGCCCCAGCATTTT
.,TRBJ2-2,TRBV18,TRBD1,CASSPRGTADTGELFF,TGTGCCAGCTCACCCAGAGGGACAGCCGACACCGGGGAGCTGTTTTTT
.,TRBJ1-4,TRBV4-2,.,CASSQGRLATNEKLFF,TGTGCCAGCAGCCAAGGCAGGCTTGCAACTAATGAAAAACTGTTTTTT
few,TRBJ2-1,TRBV6-5,TRBD2,CASTKPGGQIQFF,TGTGCCAGCACTAAGCCGGGGGGGCAGATTCAGTTCTTC
once,TRBJ1-3,TRBV5-5,.,CASSLVYSPVSGNTIYF,TGTGCCAGCAGCTTGGTATATAGTCCGGTCTCTGGAAACACCATATATTTT
.,TRBJ1-1,TRBV4-1,TRBD1,CASSIRTGAGTEAFF,TGCGCCAGCAGCATACGGACAGGGGCAGGCACTGAAGCTTTCTTT
.,TRBJ1-4,TRBV28,TRBD1,CASTDRIEKLFF,TGTGCCAGTACGGACAGGATTGAAAAACTGTTTTTT
once,TRBJ1-6,TRBV13,.,CASSLVRSNSPLHF,TGTGCCAGCAGCTTAGTGCGTAGTAATTCACCCCTCCACTTT
.,TRBJ1-2,TRBV6-5,.,CASSLQGRDYGYTF,TGTGCCAGCAGTCTACAGGGCCGCGACTATGGCTACACCTTC
.,TRBJ2-6,TRBV7-9,.,CASSIREFGANVLTF,TGTGCCAGCAGCATCAGGGAATTTGGGGCCAACGTCCTGACTTTC
.,TRBJ2-4,TRBV19,TRBD2,CASSIGLAGHDPLAKNIQYF,TGTGCCAGTAGTATCGGCCTAGCGGGGCACGACCCCCTAGCCAAAAACATTCAGTACTTC
.,TRBJ2-4,TRBV3-1/TRBV3-2,TRBD1,CASSHTPGGIQYF,TGTGCCAGCAGCCACACCCCAGGGGGCATTCAGTACTTC
once,TRBJ1-5,TRBV24-1,.,CATSDLKGGDQPQHF,TGTGCCACCAGTGATTTGAAAGGCGGGGATCAGCCCCAGCATTTT
.,TRBJ1-1,TRBV7-9,.,CASSRLVALVTEAFF,TGTGCCAGCAGTAGACTCGTAGCCCTGGTGACTGAAGCTTTCTTT
.,TRBJ1-2,TRBV2,TRBD1,CASSNLLGSTGVGYTF,TGTGCCAGCAGTAACCTTTTGGGGTCGACAGGGGTGGGCTACACCTTC
.,TRBJ2-1,TRBV5-1,TRBD1,CASSRQGAPDEQFF,TGCGCCAGCAGCAGGCAGGGGGCGCCGGATGAGCAGTTCTTC
.,TRBJ2-3,TRBV30,.,CAWSKGHDTQYF,TGTGCCTGGAGTAAGGGGCACGATACGCAGTATTTT
.,TRBJ1-5,TRBV5-6,.,CASSFSGYSNQPQHF,TGTGCCAGCAGCTTTTCAGGGTATAGCAATCAGCCCCAGCATTTT
.,TRBJ1-4,TRBV5-5,TRBD1,CASSLRTGATNEKLFF,TGTGCCAGCAGCCTGCGGACAGGGGCAACTAATGAAAAACTGTTTTTT
.,TRBJ1-5,TRBV29-1,TRBD1,CSVRQGSNQPQHF,TGCAGCGTACGACAGGGGAGCAATCAGCCCCAGCATTTT
.,TRBJ1-3,TRBV10-3,.,CAISIAFLARSGNTIYF,TGTGCCATCAGTATTGCATTCCTCGCCAGGTCTGGAAACACCATATATTTT
.,TRBJ1-6,TRBV30,.,CAWSVLGQYNSPLHF,TGTGCCTGGAGTGTGTTAGGACAGTATAATTCACCCCTCCACTTT
.,TRBJ1-5,TRBV6-5,.,CASRGAVEASQPQHF,TGTGCCAGCAGGGGAGCCGTGGAAGCAAGTCAGCCCCAGCATTTT
.,TRBJ2-1,TRBV2,TRBD2,CASRGPGLAAYNEQFF,TGTGCCAGCAGGGGACCGGGACTAGCGGCGTACAATGAGCAGTTCTTC
.,TRBJ1-4,TRBV9,.,CASSGGALEKLFF,TGTGCCAGCAGCGGGGGAGCTCTTGAAAAACTGTTTTTT
.,TRBJ2-5,TRBV24-1,TRBD1,CATSDPRRTGQETQYF,TGTGCCACCAGTGACCCAAGGAGGACAGGACAAGAGACCCAGTACTTC
.,TRBJ2-7,TRBV29-1,TRBD2,CSGRLAHEQYF,TGCAGCGGAAGACTAGCCCACGAGCAGTACTTC